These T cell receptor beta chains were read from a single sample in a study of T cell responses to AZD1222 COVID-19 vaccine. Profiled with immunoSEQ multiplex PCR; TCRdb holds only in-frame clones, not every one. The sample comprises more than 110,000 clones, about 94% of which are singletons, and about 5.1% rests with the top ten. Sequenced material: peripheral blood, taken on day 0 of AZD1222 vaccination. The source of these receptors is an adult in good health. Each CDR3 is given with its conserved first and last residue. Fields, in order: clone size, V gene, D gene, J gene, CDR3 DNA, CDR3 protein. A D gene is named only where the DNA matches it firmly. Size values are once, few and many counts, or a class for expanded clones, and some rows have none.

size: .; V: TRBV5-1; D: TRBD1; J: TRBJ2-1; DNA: TGCGCCAGCAGCTATACAGGGGGGTCACACAATGAGCAGTTCTTC; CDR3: CASSYTGGSHNEQFF
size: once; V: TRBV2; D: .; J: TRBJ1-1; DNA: TGTGCCAGCACCGAAGGGGCAGGGTCGGGCACTGAAGCTTTCTTT; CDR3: CASTEGAGSGTEAFF
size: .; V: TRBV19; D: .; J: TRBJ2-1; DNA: TGTGCCAGTAGTATAGGGTTCGGAGCCTCCTACAATGAGCAGTTCTTC; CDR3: CASSIGFGASYNEQFF
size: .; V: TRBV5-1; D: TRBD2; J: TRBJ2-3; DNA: TGCGCCACGTATCCGGGGCTAGCGGGTGTCTCAGATACGCAGTATTTT; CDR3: CATYPGLAGVSDTQYF
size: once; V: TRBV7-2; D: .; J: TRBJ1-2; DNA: TGTGCCAGCAGCCCTACGCCTGGTGGATGGGGCCCGAGGGGCTATGGCTACACCTTC; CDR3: CASSPTPGGWGPRGYGYTF
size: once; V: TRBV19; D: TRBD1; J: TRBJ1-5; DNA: TGTGCCAGTATCTCGACAGGGGAAGGAAATCAGCCCCAGCATTTT; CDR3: CASISTGEGNQPQHF
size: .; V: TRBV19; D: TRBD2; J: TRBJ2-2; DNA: TGTGCCAGTACCGGGACTAGGTACACCGGGGAGCTGTTTTTT; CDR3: CASTGTRYTGELFF
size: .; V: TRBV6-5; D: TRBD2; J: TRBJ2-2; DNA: TGTGCCAGCAGTTTGCGACTAGCGGGAGTGCACGGGGAGCTGTTTTTT; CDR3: CASSLRLAGVHGELFF
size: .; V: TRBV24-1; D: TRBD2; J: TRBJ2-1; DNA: TGTGCCACCAGTGGGCCGGGACTAGCGGACAATGAGCAGTTCTTC; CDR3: CATSGPGLADNEQFF
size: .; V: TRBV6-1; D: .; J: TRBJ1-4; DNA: TGTGCCAGCAGTGAAAGTGCTAATCCTAATGAAAAACTGTTTTTT; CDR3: CASSESANPNEKLFF
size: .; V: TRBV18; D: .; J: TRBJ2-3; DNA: TGTGCCAGCTCTCGCAATCCCCAGAGGGCGATAAGGACAGATACGCAGTATTTT; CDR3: CASSRNPQRAIRTDTQYF
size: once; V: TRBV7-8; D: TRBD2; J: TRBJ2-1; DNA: TGTGCCAGCAGCTTAGTCCCTAGCGGGAGGGCCGTTTCCTACAATGAGCAGTTCTTC; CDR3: CASSLVPSGRAVSYNEQFF
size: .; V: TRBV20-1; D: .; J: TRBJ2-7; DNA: TGCAGTGCTAGAGCTGGGGGTTTGTACTTC; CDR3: CSARAGGLYF
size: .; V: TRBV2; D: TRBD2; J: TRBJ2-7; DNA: TGTGCCAGTAGACTAGCGGGAGGATCGGGCGAGCAGTACTTC; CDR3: CASRLAGGSGEQYF